The source of this TCR beta chain is a study of blood T cell repertoires in COVID-19. Study background: The United States, Italy and Spain provided the acute and convalescent COVID-19 samples. PBMCs, B-cell-depleted T cells, or T cells provided the cDNA or gDNA that made up the material.

Libraries were prepared by immunoSEQ multiplex PCR; TCRdb keeps only in-frame clonotypes and omits some of them. The sample yields almost 35,000 clones, about 80% seen once. The CDR3 has 14 residues. The J segment lost 3 bases and the V segment lost 4 bases, leaving 3 bases of the junction unmatched. Germline-derived CDR1 and CDR2 are KGHSH and LQKENI. The gene calls are TRBV18 and TRBJ2-7; TRBD2 matches 10 bases. The TCR comes from a man aged 80 or over with acute or convalescent COVID-19. Sequenced material: peripheral blood. The CDR3 DNA sequence: TGTGCCAGCTCACAGGGACTAGCGAACTACGAGCAGTACTTC. The encoded protein is CASSQGLANYEQYF.